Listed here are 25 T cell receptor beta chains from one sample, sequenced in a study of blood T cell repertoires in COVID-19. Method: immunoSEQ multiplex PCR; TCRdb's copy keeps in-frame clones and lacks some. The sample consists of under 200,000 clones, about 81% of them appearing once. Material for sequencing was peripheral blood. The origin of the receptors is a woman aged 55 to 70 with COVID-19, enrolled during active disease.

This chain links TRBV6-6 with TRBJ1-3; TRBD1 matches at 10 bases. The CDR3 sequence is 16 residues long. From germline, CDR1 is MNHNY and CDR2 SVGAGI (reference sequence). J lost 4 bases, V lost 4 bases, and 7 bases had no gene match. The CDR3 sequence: CASSLRQGASGNTIYF. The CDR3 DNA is TGTGCCAGCAGTTTAAGACAGGGGGCGTCCGGAAACACCATATATTTT.

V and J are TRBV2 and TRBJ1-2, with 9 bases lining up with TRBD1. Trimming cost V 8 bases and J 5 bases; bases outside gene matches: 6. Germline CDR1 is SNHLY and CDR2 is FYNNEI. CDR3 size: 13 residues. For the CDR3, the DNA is TGTGCCAGCGTAACAGGGGGCTTTTATGGCTACACCTTC. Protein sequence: CASVTGGFYGYTF.

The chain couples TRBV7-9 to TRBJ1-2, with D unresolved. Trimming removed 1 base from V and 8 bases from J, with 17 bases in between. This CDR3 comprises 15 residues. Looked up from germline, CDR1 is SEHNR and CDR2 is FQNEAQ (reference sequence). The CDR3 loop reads CASSLVGKEFGGYTF. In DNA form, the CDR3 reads TGTGCCAGCAGCTTAGTCGGGAAGGAGTTCGGCGGCTACACCTTC. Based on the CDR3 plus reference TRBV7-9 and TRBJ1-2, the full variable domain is DTGVSQNPRHKITKRGQNVTFRCDPISEHNRLYWYRQTLGQGPEFLTYFQNEAQLEKSRLLSDRFSAERPKGSFSTLEIQRTEQGDSAMYLCASSLVGKEFGGYTFGSGTRLTVV.

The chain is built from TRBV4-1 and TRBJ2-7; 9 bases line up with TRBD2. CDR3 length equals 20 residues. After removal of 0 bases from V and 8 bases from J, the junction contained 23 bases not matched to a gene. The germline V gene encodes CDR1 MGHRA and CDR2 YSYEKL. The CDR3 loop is CASSQEGLSRSGGFKGQQYV. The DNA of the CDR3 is TGCGCCAGCAGCCAAGAAGGGCTGTCCAGGAGCGGGGGGTTCAAAGGCCAGCAGTACGTC.

In DNA form, the CDR3 reads TGCGCCAGCAGCGCGAGGTCAACGGAGCAGTTCTTC. Protein: CASSARSTEQFF. This chain links TRBV5-1 with TRBJ2-1, with D uncertain. The germline gives CDR1 SGHRS, CDR2 YFSETQ. The CDR3 spans 12 residues. Trimming left V 4 bases short and J 10 bases short, with 12 bases between. Supplemented by reference TRBV5-1 and TRBJ2-1, the full variable domain reads KAGVTQTPRYLIKTRGQQVTLSCSPISGHRSVSWYQQTPGQGLQFLFEYFSETQRNKGNFPGRFSGRQFSNSRSEMNVSTLELGDSALYLCASSARSTEQFFGPGTRLTVL.

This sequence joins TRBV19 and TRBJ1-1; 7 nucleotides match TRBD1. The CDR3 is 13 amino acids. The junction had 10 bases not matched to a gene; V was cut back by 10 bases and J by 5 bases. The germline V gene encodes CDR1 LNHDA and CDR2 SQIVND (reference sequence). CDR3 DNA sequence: TGTGCCATCGAAGGGGGCGCAAGGACTGAAGCTTTCTTT. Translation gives CAIEGGARTEAFF.

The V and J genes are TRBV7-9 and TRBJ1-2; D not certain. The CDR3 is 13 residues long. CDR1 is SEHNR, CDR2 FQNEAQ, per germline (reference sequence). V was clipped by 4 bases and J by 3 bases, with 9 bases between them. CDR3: CASSSGADYGYTF. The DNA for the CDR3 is TGTGCCAGCAGCTCAGGCGCCGACTATGGCTACACCTTC.

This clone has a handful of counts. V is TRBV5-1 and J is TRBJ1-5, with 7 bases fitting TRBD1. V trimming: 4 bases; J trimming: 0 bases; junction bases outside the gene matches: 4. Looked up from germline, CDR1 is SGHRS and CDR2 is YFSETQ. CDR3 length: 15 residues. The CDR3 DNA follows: TGCGCCAGCAGCCCTACAGGGGATAGCAATCAGCCCCAGCATTTT. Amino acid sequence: CASSPTGDSNQPQHF.

CDR3 loop: CATSGTGELTDTQYF. The CDR3 DNA follows: TGTGCCACCAGTGGGACAGGGGAGTTAACAGATACGCAGTATTTT. This chain links TRBV24-1 with TRBJ2-3; 9 positions match TRBD1. The CDR3 spans 15 residues. Germline V lookup: CDR1 KGHDR, CDR2 SFDVKD. The J segment lost 3 bases and the V segment lost 5 bases, leaving 5 bases of the junction unmatched.

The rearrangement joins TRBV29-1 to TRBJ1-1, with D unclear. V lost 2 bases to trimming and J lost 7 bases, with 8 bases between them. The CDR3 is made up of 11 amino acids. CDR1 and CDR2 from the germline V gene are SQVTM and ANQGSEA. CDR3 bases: TGCAGCGTTGAAATAGGCGGTGAAGCTTTCTTT. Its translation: CSVEIGGEAFF.

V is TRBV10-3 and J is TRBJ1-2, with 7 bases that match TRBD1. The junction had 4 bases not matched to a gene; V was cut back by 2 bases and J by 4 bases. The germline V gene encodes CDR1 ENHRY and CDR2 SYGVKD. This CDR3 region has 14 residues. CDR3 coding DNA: TGTGCCATCAGTGAGGAGGGGGACAGCTATGGCTACACCTTC. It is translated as CAISEEGDSYGYTF.

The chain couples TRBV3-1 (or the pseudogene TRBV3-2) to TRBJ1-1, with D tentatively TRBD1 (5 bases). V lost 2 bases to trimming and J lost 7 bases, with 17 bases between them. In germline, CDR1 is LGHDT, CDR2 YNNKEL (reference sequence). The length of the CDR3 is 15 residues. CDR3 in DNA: TGTGCCAGCAGCCAAAATCTCCCCGGGGGTAGTGAAGCTTTCTTT. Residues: CASSQNLPGGSEAFF.

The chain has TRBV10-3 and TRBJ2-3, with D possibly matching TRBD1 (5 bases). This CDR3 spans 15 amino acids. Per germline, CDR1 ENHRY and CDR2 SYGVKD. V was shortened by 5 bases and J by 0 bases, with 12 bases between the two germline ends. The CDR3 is CAISPRGASTDTQYF. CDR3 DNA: TGTGCCATCAGTCCAAGGGGCGCAAGCACAGATACGCAGTATTTT.

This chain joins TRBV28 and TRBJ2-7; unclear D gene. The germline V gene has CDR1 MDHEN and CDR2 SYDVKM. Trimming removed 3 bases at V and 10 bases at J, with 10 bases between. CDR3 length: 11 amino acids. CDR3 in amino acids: CASSFRSAQYF. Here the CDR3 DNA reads TGTGCCAGCAGTTTCAGGTCGGCCCAGTACTTC.

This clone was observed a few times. CDR3 sequence: CASSLAAYGYTF. CDR3 nucleotides: TGTGCCAGCAGTTTAGCGGCTTATGGCTACACCTTC. The chain carries TRBV28 and TRBJ1-2; D is unclear. Trimming left V 2 bases short and J 5 bases short, with 6 bases between. The CDR3 loop spans 12 amino acids. Looked up from germline, CDR1 is MDHEN and CDR2 is SYDVKM.

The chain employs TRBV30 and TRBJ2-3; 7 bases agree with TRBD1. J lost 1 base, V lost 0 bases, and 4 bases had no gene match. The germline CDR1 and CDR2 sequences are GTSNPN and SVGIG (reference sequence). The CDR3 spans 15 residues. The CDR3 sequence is CAWSVLGGGTDTQYF. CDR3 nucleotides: TGTGCCTGGAGTGTACTAGGGGGCGGCACAGATACGCAGTATTTT.

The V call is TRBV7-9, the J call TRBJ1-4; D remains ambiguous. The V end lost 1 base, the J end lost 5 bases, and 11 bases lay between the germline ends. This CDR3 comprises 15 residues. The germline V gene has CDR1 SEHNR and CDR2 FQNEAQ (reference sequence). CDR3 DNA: TGTGCCAGCAGCTTAGATGAGGCAGTAAATGAAAAACTGTTTTTT. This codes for CASSLDEAVNEKLFF.

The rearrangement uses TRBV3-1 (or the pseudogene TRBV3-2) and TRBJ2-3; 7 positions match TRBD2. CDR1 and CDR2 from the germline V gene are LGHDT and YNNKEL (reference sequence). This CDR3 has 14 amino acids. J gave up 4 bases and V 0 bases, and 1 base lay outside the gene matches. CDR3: CASSQEAGSDTQYF. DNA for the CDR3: TGTGCCAGCAGCCAAGAAGCGGGGTCAGATACGCAGTATTTT.

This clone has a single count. The CDR3 protein is CASSPTSGRAVEQFF. In nucleotides, the CDR3 is TGTGCCAGCAGCCCAACTAGCGGGAGGGCCGTTGAGCAGTTCTTC. V usage is TRBV7-9 and J usage is TRBJ2-1; 13 positions match TRBD2. Germline CDR1 SEHNR, CDR2 FQNEAQ (reference sequence). The CDR3 is made up of 15 amino acids. The J segment lost 9 bases and the V segment lost 5 bases, leaving 7 bases of the junction unmatched. The whole variable domain, remainder taken from reference TRBV7-9 and TRBJ2-1, is DTGVSQNPRHKITKRGQNVTFRCDPISEHNRLYWYRQTLGQGPEFLTYFQNEAQLEKSRLLSDRFSAERPKGSFSTLEIQRTEQGDSAMYLCASSPTSGRAVEQFFGPGTRLTVL.

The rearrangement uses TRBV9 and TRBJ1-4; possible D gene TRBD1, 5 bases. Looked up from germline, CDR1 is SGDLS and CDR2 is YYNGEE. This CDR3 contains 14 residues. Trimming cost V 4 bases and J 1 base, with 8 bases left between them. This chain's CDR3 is CASSSQGTNEKLFF. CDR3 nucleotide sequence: TGTGCCAGCAGCTCCCAGGGAACTAATGAAAAACTGTTTTTT.

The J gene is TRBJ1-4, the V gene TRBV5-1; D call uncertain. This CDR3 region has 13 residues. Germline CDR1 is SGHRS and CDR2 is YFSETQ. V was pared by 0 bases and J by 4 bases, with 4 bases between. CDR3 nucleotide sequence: TGCGCCAGCAGCTTGGAGCTTAATGAAAAACTGTTTTTT. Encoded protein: CASSLELNEKLFF.

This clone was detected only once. The CDR3 DNA follows: TGTGCTAGTGGTTTGAATTCCGGGACTAGCCCCAATGAGCAGTTCTTC. This codes for CASGLNSGTSPNEQFF. The chain links TRBV12-5 to TRBJ2-1; 9 nucleotides align to TRBD2. Trimming removed 2 bases from V and 6 bases from J; junction bases left unmatched: 8. This CDR3 comprises 16 residues. Germline V gives CDR1 LGHNT, CDR2 FRNRAP.

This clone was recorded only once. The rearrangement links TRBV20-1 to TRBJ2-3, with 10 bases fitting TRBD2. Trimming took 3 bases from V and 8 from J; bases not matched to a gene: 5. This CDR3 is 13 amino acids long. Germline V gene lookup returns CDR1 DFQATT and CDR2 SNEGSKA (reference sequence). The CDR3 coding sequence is TGCAGTGCTAGTATGCTAGCGGGAGTTACGCAGTATTTT. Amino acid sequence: CSASMLAGVTQYF.

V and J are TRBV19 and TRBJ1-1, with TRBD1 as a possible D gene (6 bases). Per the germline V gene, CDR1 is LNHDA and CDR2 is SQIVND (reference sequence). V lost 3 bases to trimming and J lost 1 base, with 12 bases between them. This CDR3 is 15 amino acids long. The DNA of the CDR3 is TGTGCCAGTAGTATCCCAGGGGCCACGAACACTGAAGCTTTCTTT. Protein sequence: CASSIPGATNTEAFF.

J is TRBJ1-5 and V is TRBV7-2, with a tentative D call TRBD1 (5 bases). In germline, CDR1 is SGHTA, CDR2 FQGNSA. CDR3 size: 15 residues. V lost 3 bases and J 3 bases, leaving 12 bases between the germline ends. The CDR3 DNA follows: TGTGCCAGCAGCTTCGATCAGGGATCCAATCAGCCCCAGCATTTT. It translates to CASSFDQGSNQPQHF.